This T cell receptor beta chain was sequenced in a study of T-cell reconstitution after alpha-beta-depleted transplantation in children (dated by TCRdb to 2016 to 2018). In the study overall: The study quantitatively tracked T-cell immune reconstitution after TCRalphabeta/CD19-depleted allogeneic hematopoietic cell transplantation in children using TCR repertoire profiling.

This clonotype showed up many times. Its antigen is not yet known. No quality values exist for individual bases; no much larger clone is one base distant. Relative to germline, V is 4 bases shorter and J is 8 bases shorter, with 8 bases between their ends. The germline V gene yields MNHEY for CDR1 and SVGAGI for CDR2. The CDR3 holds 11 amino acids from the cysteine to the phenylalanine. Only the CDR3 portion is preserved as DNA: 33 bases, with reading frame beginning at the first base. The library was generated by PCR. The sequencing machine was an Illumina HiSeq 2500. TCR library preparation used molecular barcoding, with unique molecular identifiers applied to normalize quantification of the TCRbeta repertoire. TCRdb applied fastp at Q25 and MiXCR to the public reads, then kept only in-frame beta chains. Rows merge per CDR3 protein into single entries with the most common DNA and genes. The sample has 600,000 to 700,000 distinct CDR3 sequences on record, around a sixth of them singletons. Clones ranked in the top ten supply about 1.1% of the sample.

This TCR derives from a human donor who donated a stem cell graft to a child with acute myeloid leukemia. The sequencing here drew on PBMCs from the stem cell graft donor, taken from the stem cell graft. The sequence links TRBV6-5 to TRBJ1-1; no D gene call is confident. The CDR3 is CASSSWPEAFF. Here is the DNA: TGTGCCAGCAGTTCCTGGCCGGAAGCTTTCTTT.